These 17 T cell receptor beta chains were all obtained from the same sample, sequenced in a study of cytomegalovirus exposure and HLA in healthy donors. The PCR employed 60 Vbeta primers together with 13 Jbeta primers. TCRdb's table, derived via immunoSEQ multiplex PCR, lists solely in-frame clones and lacks some. The sample carries about 72,000 clones, roughly four fifths recorded once. The sequenced sample consisted of PBMCs. Every receptor here comes from a man in his late teens or twenties in good health and CMV-seronegative.

The chain joins TRBV7-9 to TRBJ2-3, with D possibly being TRBD1 (5 bases). Trimming removed 6 bases from V and 2 bases from J, with 21 bases in between. The CDR3 runs to 17 residues. Germline values: CDR1 SEHNR, CDR2 FQNEAQ (reference sequence). The DNA for the CDR3 is TGTGCCAGCAGATCTGCAGGCAGGGTCGACCACACAGATACGCAGTATTTT. It translates to CASRSAGRVDHTDTQYF. Variable domain in full (rest from reference TRBV7-9 and TRBJ2-3): DTGVSQNPRHKITKRGQNVTFRCDPISEHNRLYWYRQTLGQGPEFLTYFQNEAQLEKSRLLSDRFSAERPKGSFSTLEIQRTEQGDSAMYLCASRSAGRVDHTDTQYFGPGTRLTVL.

The chain joins TRBV7-3 to TRBJ1-2; TRBD1 agrees at 10 bases. The CDR3 covers 16 residues. Germline-derived CDR1 and CDR2 are SGHTA and FQGTGA. Trimming took 5 bases from V and 4 from J; bases not matched to a gene: 10. This CDR3 is CASSRTGTGDGYGYTF. The CDR3 region has the DNA TGTGCCAGCAGCCGAACGGGGACAGGGGATGGCTATGGCTACACCTTC.

The chain carries TRBV5-6 and TRBJ2-7, with TRBD1 as a possible D gene (6 bases). The CDR3 is made up of 15 amino acids. Trimming stripped 3 bases from V and 0 bases from J, with 13 bases between. Germline V gives CDR1 SGHDT, CDR2 YYEEEE. The CDR3 reads CASSSAQGSSYEQYF. DNA for the CDR3: TGTGCCAGCAGCTCCGCACAGGGCAGCTCCTACGAGCAGTACTTC. Drawing the rest from reference TRBV5-6 and TRBJ2-7, the complete variable domain is DAGVTQSPTHLIKTRGQQVTLRCSPKSGHDTVSWYQQALGQGPQFIFQYYEEEERQRGNFPDRFSGHQFPNYSSELNVNALLLGDSALYLCASSSAQGSSYEQYFGPGTRLTVT.

The V gene is TRBV6-1, the J gene TRBJ1-6; 7 positions agree with TRBD1. The V segment lost 8 bases and the J segment 9 bases; nucleotides outside the gene matches: 10. Germline CDR1 and CDR2: MNHNS and SASEGT. This CDR3 contains 14 residues. DNA for the CDR3: TGTGCCAGCCACTCGGTGGGGGACAGTTCACCCCTCCACTTT. Protein: CASHSVGDSSPLHF.

The chain combines TRBV29-1 with TRBJ2-1, with D perhaps matching TRBD1 (5 bases). The CDR3 extends over 14 amino acids. The germline V gene encodes CDR1 SQVTM and CDR2 ANQGSEA. Trimming cost V 4 bases and J 2 bases, with 12 bases left between them. CDR3 in amino acids: CSVAPGRPYNEQFF. CDR3 nucleotides: TGCAGCGTTGCACCAGGGCGACCCTACAATGAGCAGTTCTTC.

V gene TRBV9 combines with J gene TRBJ2-7, with D possibly matching TRBD1 (5 bases). CDR1 is SGDLS, CDR2 YYNGEE, per germline. This CDR3 has 14 amino acids. V was shortened by 3 bases and J by 2 bases, with 12 bases between the two germline ends. CDR3 in DNA: TGTGCCAGCAGCGCGACAGTTGCGACCTACGAGCAGTACTTC. It is translated as CASSATVATYEQYF.

The rearrangement uses TRBV5-8 and TRBJ1-3; 7 bases map to TRBD1. After removal of 4 bases from V and 0 bases from J, the junction contained 13 bases not matched to a gene. This CDR3 region has 18 residues. Germline V lookup: CDR1 SGHTS, CDR2 YDEGEE. The CDR3, as DNA: TGTGCCAGCAGCACCGGACAGGCCCTAAGTCTCTCTGGAAACACCATATATTTT. It is translated as CASSTGQALSLSGNTIYF.

This chain joins TRBV6-1 and TRBJ2-6; the match to TRBD1 covers 7 bases. V was pared by 6 bases and J by 4 bases, with 6 bases of the junction left unmatched. Germline assignment: CDR1 MNHNS and CDR2 SASEGT. This CDR3 contains 15 residues. CDR3 DNA: TGTGCCAGCAGACCCACAGGGGTAGGGGCCAACGTCCTGACTTTC. Translated: CASRPTGVGANVLTF.

The gene calls are TRBV5-6 and TRBJ2-3; 8 bases map to TRBD1. Trimming took 4 bases from V and 7 from J; bases not matched to a gene: 11. The CDR3 totals 15 residues. Germline lookup yields CDR1 SGHDT and CDR2 YYEEEE. The CDR3 sequence: CASSLGTGGPYTQYF. The CDR3 DNA is TGTGCCAGCAGCCTCGGGACAGGAGGGCCGTATACGCAGTATTTT. Full variable domain (remainder filled in from reference TRBV5-6 and TRBJ2-3): DAGVTQSPTHLIKTRGQQVTLRCSPKSGHDTVSWYQQALGQGPQFIFQYYEEEERQRGNFPDRFSGHQFPNYSSELNVNALLLGDSALYLCASSLGTGGPYTQYFGPGTRLTVL.

The chain uses TRBV9 and TRBJ2-1, with 10 positions matching TRBD2. The CDR3 length is 14 residues. J lost 6 bases, V lost 5 bases, and 5 bases had no gene match. Germline values: CDR1 SGDLS, CDR2 YYNGEE. The CDR3: CASSASGGLNEQFF. The CDR3 bases are TGTGCCAGCAGTGCTAGCGGGGGACTCAATGAGCAGTTCTTC.

This chain connects TRBV10-3 to TRBJ2-5, with 7 bases fitting TRBD1. The tail of the sequence fits TRBJ2-7 better, so the J call may be wrong. Germline V lookup: CDR1 ENHRY, CDR2 SYGVKD. This CDR3 spans 14 amino acids. The CDR3 DNA follows: TGTGCCATCACTGATCAATGGACAGGTGGCGAGCAGTACTTC. This sequence encodes CAITDQWTGGEQYF.

CDR3 nucleotide sequence: TGTGCCAGTTCGGCGGATTACTATGGCTACACCTTC. Its protein product is CASSADYYGYTF. The chain combines TRBV19 with TRBJ1-2; D is uncertain. This CDR3 spans 12 amino acids. V was trimmed by 8 bases and J by 3 bases, leaving 10 bases between them. Looked up from germline, CDR1 is LNHDA and CDR2 is SQIVND (reference sequence).

The chain carries TRBV4-3 and TRBJ2-7; D is ambiguous. The V end lost 0 bases, the J end lost 2 bases, and 11 bases lay between the germline ends. The CDR3 is made up of 15 amino acids. CDR1 and CDR2 from the germline V gene are LGHNA and YSLEER. CDR3 DNA: TGCGCCAGCAGCCAAGACTCCTCTGCGGCCTACGAGCAGTACTTC. Translating it yields CASSQDSSAAYEQYF.

A few counts support this clone. The chain uses TRBV4-2 and TRBJ2-5; 7 positions match TRBD1. The CDR3 runs to 15 residues. V dropped 4 bases and J dropped 5; count of bases not matched to a gene: 10. Germline CDR1 is LGHNA and CDR2 is YNFKEQ. CDR3: CASSRQTGVSETQYF. For the CDR3, the DNA is TGTGCCAGCAGCCGACAAACAGGGGTTTCGGAGACCCAGTACTTC.

The J gene is TRBJ1-2, the V gene TRBV18, with 9 bases aligning to TRBD1. CDR3 size: 18 residues. Germline V gene lookup returns CDR1 KGHSH and CDR2 LQKENI. The junction had 13 bases not matched to a gene; V was cut back by 3 bases and J by 2 bases. The CDR3 coding sequence is TGTGCCAGCTCACCCGGGACAGGGACCAACCGAGGGAACTATGGCTACACCTTC. It specifies CASSPGTGTNRGNYGYTF.

The chain combines TRBV9 with TRBJ2-2, with D uncertain. The germline V gene encodes CDR1 SGDLS and CDR2 YYNGEE. The ends were cut back, 0 bases at V and 7 bases at J, with 7 bases in the middle. The CDR3 has 13 residues. CDR3 sequence: CASSVVLGGELFF. CDR3 coding DNA: TGTGCCAGCAGCGTAGTGCTCGGCGGGGAGCTGTTTTTT.

The chain is built from TRBV5-1 and TRBJ1-4, with 7 nucleotides matching TRBD1. V lost 0 bases and J lost 7; bases outside the gene matches: 6. The germline CDR1 and CDR2 sequences are SGHRS and YFSETQ. This CDR3 is built from 15 residues. CDR3 protein: CASSLAGQGVEKLFF. In DNA form, the CDR3 reads TGCGCCAGCAGCTTGGCCGGGCAGGGGGTTGAAAAACTGTTTTTT.